Sequencing of this TCR beta chain was carried out in a study of Ad26.COV2.S vaccination and SARS-CoV-2 variants. Study-wide points: Breadth of non-spike TCRs did not differ between vaccinees and placebo recipients.

Remarks on this clone: The target antigen is unknown.

Repertoires were generated with immunoSEQ multiplex PCR, while TCRdb's copy carries only in-frame clones and drops some. The sample lists about 350,000 clones, 85% occurring once. Treatment reported: some 20 received Ad26.COV2.S at low or high dose, single or two shots; about 5 received placebo; per-sample allocation not given. Repertoires come from day 63 after the first vaccine or placebo injection. CDR1 is SGHVS, CDR2 FQNEAQ, per germline. Deletions cut 5 bases from V and 4 bases from J, with 15 bases between. The CDR3 contains 15 residues. The rearrangement links TRBV7-8 to TRBJ1-3; D not certain. Sample: peripheral blood, taken in a trial of Ad26.COV2.S vaccine versus placebo. The sequence was collected from a person between 18 and 59 years old who received the Ad26.COV2.S COVID-19 vaccine or a placebo. This chain's CDR3 is CASSPPRRLGNTIYF. DNA for the CDR3: TGTGCCAGCAGCCCTCCTCGGCGACTCGGAAACACCATATATTTT. Together with reference TRBV7-8 and TRBJ1-3, the CDR3 gives the full variable domain: GAGVSQSPRYKVAKRGQDVALRCDPISGHVSLFWYQQALGQGPEFLTYFQNEAQLDKSGLPSDRFFAERPEGSVSTLKIQRTQQEDSAVYLCASSPPRRLGNTIYFGEGSWLTVV.